This entry describes one T cell receptor beta chain. Its antigen is currently unknown. The sample belongs to a study of response to subunit inactivated influenza vaccine. The CDR3 loop spans 12 amino acids. Germline-derived CDR1 and CDR2 are LNHNV and YYDKDF (reference sequence). With 3 bases removed from V and 5 bases from J, the gap between germline ends came to 8 bases. TCRdb redid the calling of the RT-PCR reads with MiXCR, one entry per CDR3 protein. In the table there are 610,000 or so distinct CDR3 sequences, about 14% of which are singletons. Regarding the study as a whole: Authors suggested few new T cells are recruited by each seasonal influenza vaccination.

Sequenced material: PBMCs from blood, taken about 13 days after vaccination. The source is a middle-aged man who received an inactivated influenza vaccine. The chain carries TRBV15 and TRBJ2-7, with D unresolved. The CDR3 DNA reads as TGTGCCACCAGCAGTTTAAGGAACGAGCAGTACTTC. This gives the protein CATSSLRNEQYF.